Shown below are 10 T cell receptor beta chains from a single sample sequenced in a study of human T cells and chemical hapten exposure. Using its own MiXCR run on the RACE reads, TCRdb lists one record per CDR3 protein. The sample gives 200,000 to 300,000 distinct CDR3 sequences, roughly 8.9% of which show up once; 2% to 3% is in the top ten. The sample's time point: pre-sensitization, week 0. The treatment here: therapeutic diphenylcyclopropenone sensitization with weekly scalp DPC. The sample here was whole blood, taken in connection with sensitization to the hapten diphenylcyclopropenone (DPC). The source is a middle-aged woman with alopecia areata. Some clones in this sample may be carry-over from other donors' samples.

The chain is built from TRBV2 and TRBJ2-3; D call uncertain. V shed 9 bases and J shed 8 bases, with 18 bases lying between them. The germline gives CDR1 SNHLY, CDR2 FYNNEI. CDR3 size: 13 residues. For the CDR3, the DNA is TGTGCCAGGAACCTCGAAATAGGACGTACGCAGTATTTT. As protein: CARNLEIGRTQYF.

This clonotype was seen repeatedly, ten times or more. J is TRBJ2-1 and V is TRBV10-2; the match to TRBD2 covers 10 bases. The germline gives CDR1 WSHSY, CDR2 SAAADI. After removal of 3 bases from V and 5 bases from J, the junction contained 7 bases not matched to a gene. The CDR3 has 16 residues. The CDR3 DNA reads as TGCGCCAGCAGTGATGTTCTTGGGACTAGCGACAATGAGCAGTTCTTC. Translated: CASSDVLGTSDNEQFF.

This clonotype was counted between two and nine times. V usage is TRBV10-3 and J usage is TRBJ2-3; 13 nucleotides agree with TRBD2. Germline assignment: CDR1 ENHRY and CDR2 SYGVKD. The CDR3 consists of 16 residues. CDR3 loop: CTTGTSGMGSTDTQYF. CDR3 nucleotide sequence: TGTACCACCGGGACTAGCGGGATGGGGAGCACAGATACGCAGTATTTT.

The sample holds a few counts of this clonotype. The chain is built from TRBV10-3 and TRBJ1-1; D is unclear. Trimming removed 6 bases from V and 4 bases from J, with 12 bases in between. The CDR3 is made up of 13 amino acids. In germline, CDR1 is ENHRY, CDR2 SYGVKD. The CDR3 here is CAISPSGSTEAFF. In DNA, the CDR3 is TGTGCCATCAGCCCCTCGGGGAGCACTGAAGCTTTCTTT.

The rearrangement uses TRBV27 and TRBJ2-7, with 7 bases aligning to TRBD1. The CDR3 totals 15 residues. The V and J ends lost 4 bases and 0 bases, in that order; junction bases with no gene match: 6. In germline, CDR1 is MNHEY, CDR2 SMNVEV (reference sequence). CDR3 region: CASSYRGRSSYEQYF. The CDR3 DNA sequence: TGTGCCAGCAGTTACAGGGGCCGCAGCTCCTACGAGCAGTACTTC.

The chain is built from TRBV7-9 and TRBJ2-7, with D uncertain. CDR3 length: 12 residues. The germline gives CDR1 SEHNR, CDR2 FQNEAQ (reference sequence). Between the trimmed V and J ends, which lost 0 bases and 4 bases, there was a span of 4 bases. The CDR3 region has the DNA TGTGCCAGCAGCTTAGCTAGGTACGAGCAGTACTTC. Translating it yields CASSLARYEQYF.

V is TRBV20-1 and J is TRBJ2-7, with D tentatively TRBD2 (5 bases). Germline CDR1 and CDR2: DFQATT and SNEGSKA (reference sequence). The CDR3 is 14 residues long. Trimming pared 0 bases from V and 2 bases from J, leaving 11 bases between. The CDR3 sequence: CSARDRGLAYEQYF. CDR3 bases: TGCAGTGCTAGAGATCGCGGACTGGCCTACGAGCAGTACTTC.

This clonotype was counted many times. The V gene is TRBV29-1, the J gene TRBJ1-4; 10 nucleotides align to TRBD1. The CDR3 consists of 13 residues. Germline lookup yields CDR1 SQVTM and CDR2 ANQGSEA. Unmatched junction bases numbered 0, after V lost 3 bases and J lost 5 bases. This chain's CDR3 is CSVEGQGNEKLFF. The CDR3 bases are TGCAGCGTTGAGGGACAGGGGAATGAAAAACTGTTTTTT.

The J gene is TRBJ2-3, the V gene TRBV3-1, with 8 bases that match TRBD2. The length of the CDR3 is 14 residues. Germline CDR1 is LGHDT and CDR2 is YNNKEL (reference sequence). Trimming took 3 bases from V and 4 from J; bases not matched to a gene: 3. The CDR3 nucleotides read TGTGCCAGCAGCCAGCCCGGGGGGGCAGATACGCAGTATTTT. Amino acids: CASSQPGGADTQYF.

A note on this clonotype: The CDR3 does not close with the conserved phenylalanine or tryptophan, likely indicating a read error. The DNA is left out, because the CDR3 cannot be placed on it with certainty; the CDR3 is given as TCRdb lists it. The chain employs TRBV20-1 and TRBJ1-1; the table assigns TRBD1, which was not confirmed against the DNA. The germline CDR1 and CDR2 sequences are DFQATT and SNEGSKA (reference sequence). A total of 12 residues make up the CDR3, ends included. This CDR3 is CSARVVLELSFG.